The 11 T cell receptor beta chains listed next were all sequenced from one sample in a study of T cell changes during pregnancy in multiple sclerosis. TCRdb keeps only in-frame clones here, not all; method: immunoSEQ multiplex PCR. The profile shows approximately 51,000 clones, 85% to 95% of them singletons. The source was CD4+ T cells from peripheral blood mononuclear cells, collected in the second trimester of pregnancy. The receptors were gathered from a female donor with multiple sclerosis, enrolled in a pregnancy study.

The chain combines TRBV7-3 with TRBJ2-5; no definite D call. V lost 6 bases and J 1 base, leaving 15 bases between the germline ends. Germline V gives CDR1 SGHTA, CDR2 FQGTGA. The CDR3 length is 15 residues. The CDR3 is CASSLGTAIQETQYF. CDR3 sequence (DNA): TGTGCCAGCAGTCTCGGTACTGCGATCCAAGAGACCCAGTACTTC.

The gene calls are TRBV4-1 and TRBJ1-2, with unresolved D. From germline, CDR1 is MGHRA and CDR2 YSYEKL. Trimming removed 2 bases from V and 4 bases from J, with 20 bases in between. The CDR3 length is 17 residues. The DNA of the CDR3 is TGCGCCAGCAGCCAACCCCGGCGGGGAGCAGGCGGCTATGGCTACACCTTC. This codes for CASSQPRRGAGGYGYTF.

The chain uses TRBV9 and TRBJ1-2; a possible D gene is TRBD1 (5 bases). The CDR3 extends over 14 amino acids. The V end lost 0 bases, the J end lost 6 bases, and 12 bases lay between the germline ends. CDR1 is SGDLS and CDR2 is YYNGEE in the germline V gene. The CDR3 DNA follows: TGTGCCAGCAGCGTAGACCCTCAGGGTAATGGCTACACCTTC. As protein: CASSVDPQGNGYTF. The entire variable domain, with the rest obtained from reference TRBV9 and TRBJ1-2, is as follows: DSGVTQTPKHLITATGQRVTLRCSPRSGDLSVYWYQQSLDQGLQFLIQYYNGEERAKGNILERFSAQQFPDLHSELNLSSLELGDSALYFCASSVDPQGNGYTFGSGTRLTVV.

The rearrangement uses TRBV4-3 and TRBJ1-6; possible D gene TRBD1, 5 bases. Germline V lookup: CDR1 LGHNA, CDR2 YSLEER. The CDR3 contains 14 residues. Trimming pared 1 base from V and 4 bases from J, leaving 5 bases between. The CDR3 DNA is TGCGCCAGCAGCCAAGGACAGTATAATTCACCCCTCCACTTT. This translates into CASSQGQYNSPLHF.

This chain joins TRBV6-5 and TRBJ2-7, with unresolved D. CDR1 and CDR2 (germline): MNHEY, SVGAGI. The CDR3 contains 12 residues. V was trimmed by 4 bases and J by 8 bases, leaving 12 bases between them. The CDR3 region is CASSSQAGKQYF. The CDR3 nucleotides read TGTGCCAGCAGTTCCCAAGCAGGAAAGCAGTACTTC.

V usage is TRBV6-5 and J usage is TRBJ2-3, with 8 bases identical to TRBD2. This CDR3 is built from 16 residues. J was trimmed by 3 bases and V by 2 bases; bases with no gene match: 7. CDR1 is MNHEY and CDR2 is SVGAGI in the germline V gene. Here the CDR3 DNA reads TGTGCCAGCAGTTACGGGGTCGGGGGGGATACAGATACGCAGTATTTT. It is translated as CASSYGVGGDTDTQYF.

This chain connects TRBV7-2 to TRBJ2-7; 7 nucleotides agree with TRBD2. The length of the CDR3 is 16 residues. Per germline, CDR1 SGHTA and CDR2 FQGNSA. The V gene end was trimmed by 0 bases and the J gene end by 5 bases; junction bases not matched to a gene: 10. The CDR3, as DNA: TGTGCCAGCAGCTTAGCGCCCGGCCAGGGAGGGAACGAGCAGTACTTC. It yields the protein CASSLAPGQGGNEQYF.

The chain carries TRBV5-5 and TRBJ1-6, with 10 nucleotides matching TRBD1. V lost 3 bases, J lost 4 bases, and 10 bases stayed unmatched. In germline, CDR1 is SGHKS, CDR2 YYEKEE (reference sequence). CDR3 size: 18 residues. The CDR3 here is CASSWGPDRGEYNSPLHF. The CDR3 region has the DNA TGTGCCAGCAGCTGGGGGCCGGACAGGGGGGAATATAATTCACCCCTCCACTTT.

This clone has only a few counts. The chain has TRBV7-2 and TRBJ2-7; 10 nucleotides match TRBD1. The CDR3 spans 15 residues. Trimming removed 4 bases from V and 2 bases from J; junction bases left unmatched: 5. CDR1 and CDR2 (germline): SGHTA, FQGNSA. This CDR3 is CASSWQGQGTYEQYF. CDR3 DNA: TGTGCCAGCAGCTGGCAGGGACAGGGGACCTACGAGCAGTACTTC. Combining the CDR3 with reference TRBV7-2 and TRBJ2-7 gives the whole variable domain GAGVSQSPSNKVTEKGKDVELRCDPISGHTALYWYRQSLGQGLEFLIYFQGNSAPDKSGLPSDRFSAERTGGSVSTLTIQRTQQEDSAVYLCASSWQGQGTYEQYFGPGTRLTVT.

The rearrangement joins TRBV5-8 to TRBJ1-3; no firm D call. Germline CDR1 is SGHTS and CDR2 is YDEGEE. CDR3 size: 14 residues. Trimming left V 2 bases short and J 4 bases short, with 10 bases between. CDR3 DNA sequence: TGTGCCAGCAGCTTCGGACTATCGGGAAACACCATATATTTT. It translates to CASSFGLSGNTIYF.

This chain links TRBV7-9 with TRBJ1-2; 7 bases fit TRBD1. The CDR3 has 15 residues. Germline V gives CDR1 SEHNR, CDR2 FQNEAQ (reference sequence). The ends lost 5 bases at V and 4 bases at J; junction bases unmatched: 10. The CDR3 nucleotides are TGTGCCAGCAGCCTCGACAGGGCTAGTTCCTATGGCTACACCTTC. Protein: CASSLDRASSYGYTF. Supplemented by reference TRBV7-9 and TRBJ1-2, the full variable domain reads DTGVSQNPRHKITKRGQNVTFRCDPISEHNRLYWYRQTLGQGPEFLTYFQNEAQLEKSRLLSDRFSAERPKGSFSTLEIQRTEQGDSAMYLCASSLDRASSYGYTFGSGTRLTVV.